The source of this TCR beta chain is a study of control samples from healthy donors and cancer patients. Clones were sequenced by immunoSEQ multiplex PCR, and TCRdb holds only the in-frame ones, with some missing. The sample contains 120,000 or so clones, 87% of which appear only once. Unmatched junction bases numbered 6, after V lost 4 bases and J lost 0 bases. Germline CDR1 SEHNR, CDR2 FQNEAQ (reference sequence). This CDR3 has 17 amino acids. The sample taken for sequencing was blood. The V call is TRBV7-9, the J call TRBJ2-2, with TRBD2 identical over 9 bases. This clonotype was obtained from a man between 60 and 75 years old in good health. The chain's CDR3 is CASSSAGLATNTGELFF. The CDR3 DNA follows: TGTGCCAGCAGCTCCGCCGGACTAGCGACGAACACCGGGGAGCTGTTTTTT. Variable domain in full (rest from reference TRBV7-9 and TRBJ2-2): DTGVSQNPRHKITKRGQNVTFRCDPISEHNRLYWYRQTLGQGPEFLTYFQNEAQLEKSRLLSDRFSAERPKGSFSTLEIQRTEQGDSAMYLCASSSAGLATNTGELFFGEGSRLTVL.